This TCR beta chain was documented in a study of Ad26.COV2.S vaccination and SARS-CoV-2 variants. Treatment defined: around 19 received Ad26.COV2.S at low or high dose, single or two shots; about 5 received placebo; per-sample allocation not given. It was on day 63 after the first vaccine or placebo injection that samples were taken. Vaccination used an Ad26 vector expressing Wuhan-strain SARS-CoV-2 spike. This CDR3 is 16 amino acids long. Sequencing was performed with immunoSEQ multiplex PCR; in TCRdb, only in-frame clones are kept and a portion is missing. The table records 400,000 to 450,000 clones, less than 95% of them present only once.

This receptor was taken from a person between 18 and 65 years old who received the Ad26.COV2.S COVID-19 vaccine or a placebo. The chain links TRBV21-1 to TRBJ1-5. TRBV21-1 corresponds to a pseudogene. This sample comprised peripheral blood, obtained in a trial of Ad26.COV2.S vaccine versus placebo. CDR3 bases: TGTGCCAGCAGCAAAGTATGGGGTATTCCCAATCAGCCCCAGCATTTT. Its translation: CASSKVWGIPNQPQHF.